This T cell receptor (beta chain) came from a study of cytomegalovirus exposure and HLA in healthy donors. Across the study: There were just under 400 genotyped donors. Of these, roughly 80% fell in the genetic ancestry cluster associated with self-reported Caucasian donors.

On this clone itself: Its antigen is currently unknown.

In germline, CDR1 is MNHEY, CDR2 SVGAGI. V was cut by 2 bases and J by 7 bases, with 9 bases left in between. CDR3 size: 14 residues. Study-wide results and limits: Data from an earlier analysis indicated that most TCR beta V segments were productive either about 87% or about 30% of the time. Equally common other TCR beta chains were less clonally expanded than HLA-associated ones, a later analysis found. According to the study, roughly 160 TCR beta chains were cytomegalovirus-associated.

The PCR was carried out with 60 Vbeta primers and 13 Jbeta primers. The method was immunoSEQ multiplex PCR; TCRdb's version includes in-frame clones alone and lacks a portion of them. The sample includes over 150,000 clones, roughly three quarters of them seen just once. The J gene is TRBJ1-6, the V gene TRBV6-5; possible D gene TRBD1, 5 bases. The origin of this receptor is a man between 25 and 39 years old in good health and CMV-seropositive. The sequenced material came from PBMCs. This CDR3 is CASSYDGGNSPLHF. CDR3 DNA: TGTGCCAGCAGTTACGACGGGGGAAATTCACCCCTCCACTTT.